These T cell receptor beta chains were read from a single sample in a study of OX40 agonist ivuxolimab in advanced cancers. TCRdb's table, derived via immunoSEQ multiplex PCR, lists solely in-frame clones and lacks some. Among some 22,000 clones, approximately 77% were seen once, and the ten largest hold approximately 2%. The sample was CD4+ or CD8+ T cells sorted from blood, taken in a trial of the OX40 agonist ivuxolimab. Receptor source: an adult with an advanced solid tumor such as melanoma, head and neck, liver or kidney cancer. Each CDR3 is given with its conserved first and last residue. The D gene is left open where the match is weak. Where a row states a size, it is once, few, many or the class of an expanded clone; other rows omit it.

>TRBV15|NA|TRBJ2-3|NA
CATSRVTASTDTQYF
TGTGCCACCAGCAGAGTGACGGCAAGCACAGATACGCAGTATTTT
>TRBV30|few|TRBJ1-2|NA
CAWSVEQYYGYTF
TGTGCCTGGAGTGTAGAACAATACTATGGCTACACCTTC
>TRBV7-2|few|TRBJ2-5|NA
CASSLDEGGQYF
TGTGCCAGCAGCTTAGATGAGGGGGGCCAGTACTTC
>TRBV5-8|NA|TRBJ1-5|NA
CASSLRAGGYGQPQHF
TGTGCCAGCAGCTTGAGGGCAGGCGGGTACGGCCAGCCCCAGCATTTT
>TRBV28|few|TRBJ1-5|TRBD1
CASSLRQGGDQPQHF
TGTGCCAGCAGTTTAAGACAGGGAGGCGATCAGCCCCAGCATTTT
>TRBV28|NA|TRBJ1-2|NA
CAGRGDYGYTF
TGTGCCGGCAGAGGCGACTATGGCTACACCTTC
>TRBV10-3|NA|TRBJ2-1|NA
CAISTDSTNEQFF
TGTGCCATCAGCACGGACAGCACCAATGAGCAGTTCTTC
>TRBV30|NA|TRBJ2-6|TRBD1
CACLGKGQGSPGANVLTF
TGTGCCTGCCTGGGGAAGGGACAGGGATCGCCTGGGGCCAACGTCCTGACTTTC
>TRBV2|few|TRBJ1-6|NA
CASSVMRQGNNSPLHF
TGTGCCAGCAGTGTGATGAGGCAGGGCAATAATTCACCCCTCCACTTT
>TRBV4-1|NA|TRBJ1-2|TRBD1
CASSQNFYARTRGGYTF
TGCGCCAGCAGCCAAAATTTTTACGCCAGGACCAGGGGGGGCTACACCTTC
>TRBV9|NA|TRBJ2-1|NA
CASSPRLVGNEQFF
TGTGCCAGCAGCCCCCGGCTAGTGGGAAATGAGCAGTTCTTC
>TRBV4-1|NA|TRBJ2-7|NA
CASSQDWGRQANEQYF
TGCGCCAGCAGCCAAGACTGGGGGCGACAGGCCAACGAGCAGTACTTC
>TRBV5-6|NA|TRBJ2-1|TRBD2
CASSLGPGASGPYNEQFF
TGTGCCAGCAGCTTGGGGCCAGGGGCTAGCGGGCCCTACAATGAGCAGTTCTTC
>TRBV6-1|NA|TRBJ2-7|TRBD2
CASSGTSGGPYEQYF
TGTGCCAGCAGTGGGACTAGCGGGGGGCCCTACGAGCAGTACTTC
>TRBV7-6|NA|TRBJ1-1|NA
CASSSQPSSGTEAFF
TGTGCCAGCAGCTCCCAACCGAGCTCGGGCACTGAAGCTTTCTTT
>TRBV28|NA|TRBJ2-1|TRBD1
CASRTNRQGAHNEQFF
TGTGCCAGCAGGACCAACCGACAGGGGGCCCACAATGAGCAGTTCTTC
>TRBV18|NA|TRBJ1-1|TRBD1
CASSRDRDDTEAFF
TGTGCCAGCTCAAGGGACAGGGATGATACTGAAGCTTTCTTT
>TRBV4-3|NA|TRBJ1-6|NA
CASSQANGKHSYNSPLHF
TGCGCCAGCAGCCAAGCTAACGGGAAACACTCCTATAATTCACCCCTCCACTTT
>TRBV29-1|few|TRBJ2-2|NA
CSVEDGPYRGEPGELFF
TGCAGCGTTGAAGATGGCCCCTATAGGGGGGAGCCCGGGGAGCTGTTTTTT
>TRBV6-1|NA|TRBJ1-5|NA
CASSERQGSAKSIQPQHF
TGTGCCAGCAGTGAACGGCAGGGAAGTGCGAAATCCATTCAGCCCCAGCATTTT
>TRBV5-8|NA|TRBJ2-5|TRBD2
CASSPGLAEKETQYF
TGTGCCAGCAGCCCTGGACTAGCGGAGAAAGAGACCCAGTACTTC
>TRBV6-1|NA|TRBJ2-7|TRBD1
CASSEALGTGKQYF
TGTGCCAGCAGTGAAGCGCTCGGGACAGGGAAGCAGTACTTC
>TRBV5-5|NA|TRBJ1-4|TRBD1
CASSPTGAAEKLFF
TGTGCCAGCAGCCCTACAGGGGCGGCTGAAAAACTGTTTTTT
>TRBV9|NA|TRBJ2-7|TRBD2
CASSVAGLAGGPYEQYF
TGTGCCAGCAGCGTAGCAGGGCTAGCGGGAGGCCCCTACGAGCAGTACTTC
>TRBV6-5|NA|TRBJ1-5|NA
CASNQFNQPQHF
TGTGCCAGCAACCAGTTCAATCAGCCCCAGCATTTT
>TRBV7-8|NA|TRBJ1-1|NA
CASSSEIQLEAFF
TGTGCCAGCAGCTCCGAAATACAGCTTGAAGCTTTCTTT
>TRBV6-5|few|TRBJ2-3|TRBD2
CASSYQLAGAGDTQYF
TGTGCCAGCAGTTACCAACTAGCGGGGGCGGGAGATACGCAGTATTTT
>TRBV18|NA|TRBJ2-2|NA
CASSPRQGKVGELFF
TGTGCCAGCTCACCTCGTCAGGGAAAGGTCGGGGAGCTGTTTTTT
>TRBV5-1|NA|TRBJ2-1|NA
CASSLGGNEQFF
TGCGCCAGCAGCTTGGGGGGCAATGAGCAGTTCTTC
>TRBV5-1|NA|TRBJ2-7|NA
CASSLVGYEQYF
TGCGCCAGCAGCTTGGTCGGCTACGAGCAGTACTTC
>TRBV2|NA|TRBJ2-3|TRBD1
CASRTGVGTDTQYF
TGTGCCAGCAGGACAGGGGTGGGCACAGATACGCAGTATTTT
>TRBV4-3|few|TRBJ2-2|TRBD2
CASSQQRGADTGELFF
TGCGCCAGCAGCCAACAGCGGGGGGCAGACACCGGGGAGCTGTTTTTT
>TRBV4-2|NA|TRBJ1-2|NA
CASSQGVGRTNYGYTF
TGTGCCAGCAGCCAGGGTGTGGGCAGAACAAACTATGGCTACACCTTC
>TRBV28|NA|TRBJ2-1|TRBD1
CASSLHTDRANEQFF
TGTGCCAGCAGTTTACACACGGACAGGGCAAATGAGCAGTTCTTC
>TRBV5-6|NA|TRBJ2-7|NA
CASSLDDAIYEQYF
TGTGCCAGCAGCTTGGATGACGCAATCTACGAGCAGTACTTC
>TRBV12-1|NA|TRBJ2-1|NA
CASSCTGTGSDEQFF
TGTGCCAGCAGCTGCACCGGGACAGGGTCTGATGAGCAGTTCTTC
>TRBV5-1|NA|TRBJ1-4|NA
CASRHRDPNEKLFF
TGCGCCAGCAGGCACCGGGACCCTAATGAAAAACTGTTTTTT
>TRBV18|NA|TRBJ2-6|NA
CASSPSSFSGANVLTF
TGTGCCAGCTCCCCATCCTCCTTCTCTGGGGCCAACGTCCTGACTTTC
>TRBV4-1|NA|TRBJ1-2|TRBD1
CASSQARDRGNYGYTF
TGCGCCAGCAGCCAAGCCCGGGACAGGGGAAACTATGGCTACACCTTC
>TRBV10-3|NA|TRBJ2-7|TRBD2
CATGGREGSYEQYF
TGTGCCACGGGAGGCAGGGAGGGGTCCTACGAGCAGTACTTC
>TRBV4-1|few|TRBJ2-1|NA
CASSQVGSLIGGSEQFF
TGCGCCAGCAGCCAAGTGGGAAGCCTTATTGGGGGTTCTGAGCAGTTCTTC
>TRBV6-6|NA|TRBJ2-2|NA
CASSFVRGGTGELFF
TGTGCCAGCAGTTTCGTTCGAGGGGGGACCGGGGAGCTGTTTTTT
>TRBV19|few|TRBJ2-1|NA
CASSRGVPGVNNEQFF
TGTGCCAGTAGTAGAGGTGTGCCGGGGGTTAATAATGAGCAGTTCTTC